The 27 T cell receptor beta chains listed next were all sequenced from one sample in a study of blood T cell repertoires in COVID-19. Assay: immunoSEQ multiplex PCR; the TCRdb copy retains only in-frame clones and omits some. The repertoire holds 300,000 or so clones, with approximately 82% as singletons. Sequencing used peripheral blood. The receptors shown here come from a woman between 45 and 60 years old with acute or convalescent COVID-19.

This clone was counted between two and nine times. This chain links TRBV30 with TRBJ2-4; a weak D match, TRBD2 (6 bases). Germline assignment: CDR1 GTSNPN and CDR2 SVGIG (reference sequence). The CDR3 has 13 amino acids. Trimming shortened V by 0 bases and J by 7 bases, and 10 bases separated the two germline ends. The CDR3 loop reads CAWSVPAGNIQYF. DNA of the CDR3: TGTGCCTGGAGTGTCCCTGCGGGGAACATTCAGTACTTC.

This chain uses TRBV2 with TRBJ2-6; the D gene is possibly TRBD1 (5 bases). The CDR3 is made up of 15 amino acids. The germline gives CDR1 SNHLY, CDR2 FYNNEI. Between the trimmed V and J ends, which lost 3 bases and 2 bases, there was a span of 8 bases. The chain's CDR3 is CASSDPGPGANVLTF. The CDR3 region has the DNA TGTGCCAGCAGTGATCCAGGGCCTGGGGCCAACGTCCTGACTTTC.

The chain is built from TRBV10-3 and TRBJ1-1; a weak D match, TRBD1 (5 bases). The CDR3 runs 14 residues. The germline CDR1 and CDR2 sequences are ENHRY and SYGVKD. V was cut by 9 bases and J by 1 base, with 15 bases left in between. The CDR3 spells CAIRGRAENTEAFF. CDR3 nucleotides: TGTGCCATAAGAGGCAGGGCCGAGAACACTGAAGCTTTCTTT.

The chain is built from TRBV5-5 and TRBJ1-1, with a tentative D call TRBD1 (6 bases). The CDR3 extends over 17 amino acids. V was cut by 0 bases and J by 5 bases, with 20 bases left in between. Germline V gene data show CDR1 as SGHKS and CDR2 as YYEKEE (reference sequence). The CDR3 DNA sequence: TGTGCCAGCAGCTTGGACTTCACAGGGCTTAAGCGAACTGAAGCTTTCTTT. Its protein product is CASSLDFTGLKRTEAFF. Supplemented by reference TRBV5-5 and TRBJ1-1, the full variable domain reads DAGVTQSPTHLIKTRGQQVTLRCSPISGHKSVSWYQQVLGQGPQFIFQYYEKEERGRGNFPDRFSARQFPNYSSELNVNALLLGDSALYLCASSLDFTGLKRTEAFFGQGTRLTVV.

This chain joins TRBV19 and TRBJ1-4; no clear D. The CDR3 has 14 amino acids. Germline V gene data show CDR1 as LNHDA and CDR2 as SQIVND (reference sequence). The germline V and J ends were trimmed by 3 bases and 0 bases, with 5 bases remaining between them. CDR3 sequence (DNA): TGTGCCAGTAGTATTGGAGCAACTAATGAAAAACTGTTTTTT. Protein: CASSIGATNEKLFF.

The chain has TRBV9 and TRBJ2-2; 7 bases fit TRBD2. Germline V lookup: CDR1 SGDLS, CDR2 YYNGEE. Trimming at V came to 6 bases and at J to 1 base, leaving 0 bases not matched to a gene. The CDR3 has 13 residues. The CDR3 here is CASTSGNTGELFF. The CDR3 DNA reads TGTGCCAGCACTAGCGGGAACACCGGGGAGCTGTTTTTT.

The chain has TRBV3-1 (or the pseudogene TRBV3-2) and TRBJ2-7; 8 positions agree with TRBD1. This CDR3 is built from 12 residues. The V and J ends lost 4 bases and 6 bases, in that order; junction bases with no gene match: 2. Germline values: CDR1 LGHDT, CDR2 YNNKEL (reference sequence). This CDR3 is CASSRDRTEQYF. Here the CDR3 DNA reads TGTGCCAGCAGCCGGGACAGGACCGAGCAGTACTTC.

The chain recombines TRBV7-2 with TRBJ2-3, with a possible D match to TRBD1 (5 bases). The V end lost 3 bases, the J end lost 4 bases, and 14 bases lay between the germline ends. Germline V gene sequence: CDR1 SGHTA, CDR2 FQGNSA. There are 15 residues in the CDR3. CDR3 nucleotides: TGTGCCAGCAGCTTCACCAGGGTGGCTTCAGATACGCAGTATTTT. Its protein is CASSFTRVASDTQYF.

This clone was recorded only once. The chain has TRBV18 and TRBJ1-1; no reliable D call. This CDR3 spans 13 amino acids. Trimming shortened V by 2 bases and J by 1 base, and 5 bases separated the two germline ends. Germline V gives CDR1 KGHSH, CDR2 LQKENI. DNA for the CDR3: TGTGCCAGCTCACCAAACAGGAACACTGAAGCTTTCTTT. Translating gives CASSPNRNTEAFF.

Here the CDR3 reads CAISVPPGQGTVNSHGYTF. The CDR3 DNA is TGTGCCATCAGTGTCCCGCCAGGACAGGGAACGGTTAACAGCCATGGCTACACCTTC. The V gene is TRBV10-3, the J gene TRBJ1-2; 8 bases line up with TRBD1. The J segment lost 6 bases and the V segment lost 4 bases, leaving 22 bases of the junction unmatched. Per germline, CDR1 ENHRY and CDR2 SYGVKD. The length of the CDR3 is 19 residues.

This clone has a single count. The rearrangement uses TRBV7-9 and TRBJ1-1; D is perhaps TRBD1 (5 bases). Germline V gene lookup returns CDR1 SEHNR and CDR2 FQNEAQ (reference sequence). The CDR3 consists of 13 residues. V lost 3 bases, J lost 4 bases, and 9 bases lay in between. The chain's CDR3 is CASSFGGVTEAFF. DNA for the CDR3: TGTGCCAGCAGCTTTGGGGGGGTCACTGAAGCTTTCTTT. The full variable domain, with the rest looked up from reference TRBV7-9 and TRBJ1-1, is DTGVSQNPRHKITKRGQNVTFRCDPISEHNRLYWYRQTLGQGPEFLTYFQNEAQLEKSRLLSDRFSAERPKGSFSTLEIQRTEQGDSAMYLCASSFGGVTEAFFGQGTRLTVV.

The chain combines TRBV13 with TRBJ2-1, with 9 bases lining up with TRBD2. This CDR3 is built from 13 residues. The germline CDR1 and CDR2 sequences are PRHDT and FYEKMQ (reference sequence). V lost 6 bases and J lost 5; bases outside the gene matches: 2. The DNA of the CDR3 is TGTGCCAGCAGAGCGGGGGGAAACAATGAGCAGTTCTTC. This gives the protein CASRAGGNNEQFF.

This rearrangement joins TRBV29-1 to TRBJ2-2; D is unclear. This CDR3 has 12 amino acids. The V end lost 4 bases, the J end lost 1 base, and 4 bases lay between the germline ends. Germline V gene data show CDR1 as SQVTM and CDR2 as ANQGSEA. CDR3: CSVAGNTGELFF. The DNA for the CDR3 is TGCAGCGTTGCCGGGAACACCGGGGAGCTGTTTTTT.

The rearrangement joins TRBV5-1 to TRBJ1-6; the match to TRBD1 covers 7 bases. CDR1 and CDR2 from the germline V gene are SGHRS and YFSETQ. J was trimmed by 10 bases and V by 0 bases; bases with no gene match: 7. This CDR3 has 15 amino acids. The CDR3: CASSLGQGGGSPLHF. In DNA form, the CDR3 reads TGCGCCAGCAGCTTGGGACAGGGAGGCGGGTCACCCCTCCACTTT.

CDR3 coding DNA: TGTGCCAGCAGCTTAGGGACTAGCGGGACATACAATGAGCAGTTCTTC. Translation gives CASSLGTSGTYNEQFF. This chain connects TRBV7-8 to TRBJ2-1, with TRBD2 matching over 12 bases. The trim removed 1 base at V and 4 bases at J, leaving 2 bases unmatched. CDR1 and CDR2 (germline): SGHVS, FQNEAQ. This CDR3 region has 16 residues. The variable domain in full, with the rest retrieved from reference TRBV7-8 and TRBJ2-1, is GAGVSQSPRYKVAKRGQDVALRCDPISGHVSLFWYQQALGQGPEFLTYFQNEAQLDKSGLPSDRFFAERPEGSVSTLKIQRTQQEDSAVYLCASSLGTSGTYNEQFFGPGTRLTVL.

The chain uses TRBV4-1 and TRBJ2-4; TRBD2 might be the D (6 bases). CDR3 length: 14 residues. V lost 3 bases to trimming and J lost 7 bases, with 13 bases between them. Germline V gives CDR1 MGHRA, CDR2 YSYEKL. The CDR3 spells CASSQGGGLNIQYF. The DNA for the CDR3 is TGCGCCAGCAGCCAGGGAGGAGGGTTGAACATTCAGTACTTC.

The V and J genes are TRBV19 and TRBJ2-3, with D maybe TRBD2 (5 bases). The CDR3 has 15 residues. V lost 4 bases to trimming and J lost 1 base, with 12 bases between them. The germline V gene has CDR1 LNHDA and CDR2 SQIVND (reference sequence). This CDR3 reads CASSRGAWGTDTQYF. DNA for the CDR3: TGTGCCAGTAGTAGGGGAGCCTGGGGCACAGATACGCAGTATTTT.

V is TRBV5-1 and J is TRBJ2-1; the match to TRBD1 covers 7 bases. The CDR3 runs to 15 residues. Germline V gene lookup returns CDR1 SGHRS and CDR2 YFSETQ. The ends lost 3 bases at V and 7 bases at J; junction bases unmatched: 10. The CDR3 sequence: CASSSLTGSANEQFF. CDR3 in DNA: TGCGCCAGCAGCTCCCTGACAGGGTCGGCAAATGAGCAGTTCTTC.

V gene TRBV10-3 combines with J gene TRBJ1-1; weak D call: TRBD1 (6 bases). This CDR3 is built from 12 residues. CDR1 is ENHRY, CDR2 SYGVKD, per germline. V shed 6 bases and J shed 4 bases, with 9 bases lying between them. The CDR3 is CAISRGGTEAFF. For the CDR3, the DNA is TGTGCCATCAGCAGGGGCGGCACTGAAGCTTTCTTT.

The V call is TRBV6-4, the J call TRBJ2-3; D is perhaps TRBD1 (5 bases). This CDR3 region has 14 residues. The V and J ends lost 2 bases and 3 bases respectively, with 9 bases between them. The germline gives CDR1 MRHNA, CDR2 SNTAGT. The CDR3, as DNA: TGTGCCAGCAGTGACCGTACAGGTACAGATACGCAGTATTTT. Protein sequence: CASSDRTGTDTQYF.

The J gene is TRBJ2-2, the V gene TRBV18; D remains ambiguous. CDR3 size: 16 residues. V lost 1 base and J lost 2, with 11 bases in between. The V gene's germline CDR1 is KGHSH and CDR2 LQKENI. CDR3 bases: TGTGCCAGCTCACCACTTACACAATTTAACACCGGGGAGCTGTTTTTT. Its translation is CASSPLTQFNTGELFF.

The chain employs TRBV19 and TRBJ2-2, with TRBD2 identical over 7 bases. V trimming: 2 bases; J trimming: 4 bases; junction bases outside the gene matches: 7. CDR1 is LNHDA, CDR2 SQIVND, per germline (reference sequence). This CDR3 spans 16 amino acids. This chain's CDR3 is CASSIWGGSSTGELFF. The CDR3 DNA follows: TGTGCCAGTAGTATATGGGGGGGATCAAGCACCGGGGAGCTGTTTTTT.

This chain connects TRBV11-2 to TRBJ2-3; 7 nucleotides agree with TRBD2. The CDR3 extends over 14 amino acids. Trimming removed 8 bases from V and 2 bases from J; junction bases left unmatched: 7. The V gene's germline CDR1 is SGHAT and CDR2 FQNNGV. The DNA of the CDR3 is TGTGCCAGCGCGAACCGGGACTACACAGATACGCAGTATTTT. Its translation is CASANRDYTDTQYF. Based on the CDR3 plus reference TRBV11-2 and TRBJ2-3, the full variable domain is EAGVAQSPRYKIIEKRQSVAFWCNPISGHATLYWYQQILGQGPKLLIQFQNNGVVDDSQLPKDRFSAERLKGVDSTLKIQPAKLEDSAVYLCASANRDYTDTQYFGPGTRLTVL.

A word on this clone: Additional DNA sequences in this sample encode the identical CDR3. The chain is built from TRBV19 and TRBJ1-1; D uncertain. Germline V lookup: CDR1 LNHDA, CDR2 SQIVND (reference sequence). V lost 3 bases to trimming and J lost 1 base, with 6 bases between them. The length of the CDR3 is 13 residues. The CDR3 DNA is TGTGCCAGTAGTATTAGAGGGAACACTGAAGCTTTCTTT. This sequence encodes CASSIRGNTEAFF.

The chain joins TRBV3-1 (or the pseudogene TRBV3-2) to TRBJ1-1, with D unresolved. The V end was cut by 0 bases, the J end by 8 bases, with 7 bases between. The CDR3 is made up of 12 amino acids. CDR1 LGHDT and CDR2 YNNKEL come from the germline V gene (reference sequence). CDR3 DNA sequence: TGTGCCAGCAGCCAAGATATTTCGGAAGCTTTCTTT. Translating gives CASSQDISEAFF.

This sequence joins TRBV2 and TRBJ1-6; D is possibly TRBD1 (6 bases). The V end lost 6 bases, the J end lost 13 bases, and 13 bases lay between the germline ends. This CDR3 has 12 residues. CDR1 SNHLY and CDR2 FYNNEI come from the germline V gene. The CDR3 sequence: CASSAQGIPLHF. The CDR3 DNA sequence: TGTGCCAGCAGCGCGCAGGGGATCCCCCTCCACTTT.

This clone came up many times. This chain links TRBV10-2 with TRBJ1-1, with D unclear. V was trimmed by 6 bases and J by 0 bases, leaving 11 bases between them. Germline loops: CDR1 WSHSY, CDR2 SAAADI. CDR3 length: 14 residues. The CDR3 DNA reads TGCGCCAGCAGGGTGGACTCTCTGAACACTGAAGCTTTCTTT. Residues: CASRVDSLNTEAFF.